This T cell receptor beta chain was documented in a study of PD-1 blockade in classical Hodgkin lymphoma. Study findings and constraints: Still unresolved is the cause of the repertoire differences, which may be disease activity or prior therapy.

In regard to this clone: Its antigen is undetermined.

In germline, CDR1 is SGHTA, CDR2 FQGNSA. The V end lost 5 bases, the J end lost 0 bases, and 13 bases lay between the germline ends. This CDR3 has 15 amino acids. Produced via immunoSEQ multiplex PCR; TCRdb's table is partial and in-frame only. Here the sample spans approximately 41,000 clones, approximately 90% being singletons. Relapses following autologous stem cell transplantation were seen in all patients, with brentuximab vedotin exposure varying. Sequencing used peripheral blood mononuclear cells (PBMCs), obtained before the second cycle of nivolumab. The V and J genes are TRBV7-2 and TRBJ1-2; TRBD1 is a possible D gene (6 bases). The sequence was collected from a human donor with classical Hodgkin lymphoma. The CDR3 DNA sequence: TGTGCCAGCAGCCTAGGGACACAAGCTAACTATGGCTACACCTTC. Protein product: CASSLGTQANYGYTF.